These T cell receptor beta chains were read from a single sample in a study of T cells in localized non-small cell lung cancer. Clones were sequenced by immunoSEQ multiplex PCR, and TCRdb holds only the in-frame ones, with some missing. The table includes 2,500 to 3,000 clones, roughly a third detected once. The starting material was lung tumor tissue, obtained before any cancer treatment. These TCRs come from a female donor over 55 with stage II squamous cell lung carcinoma. CDR3s leave out the opening cysteine and the closing phenylalanine or tryptophan. Fields, in order: V gene, clone size, CDR3 protein. Size tells how often a clone was seen (once, few, many) or the class of an expanded clone, and some rows leave it out.

>TRBV6-8|few
ASRVGSTYEQY
>TRBV6-8|few
ASREDHTEAF
>TRBV30|-
AWLLTGDTQY
>TRBV6-8|-
ASSPDRGYGYT
>TRBV6-8|few
ASSLRQGGYYEQY
>TRBV18|few
ASSLIQNTEAF
>TRBV18|-
ASSLSRDSHQPQH
>TRBV6-8|few
ASSISDREGGYT
>TRBV30|-
AWSVGGSTDTQY
>TRBV6-8|few
ASRENSIVYGYT
>TRBV6-8|medium-sized
ASTRLGAEKLF
>TRBV28|few
ASSLNGRGSNQPQH
>TRBV11-3|-
ASSLGGGLSNQPQH
>TRBV18|-
ASSPKSRGTGELF
>TRBV28|few
ASSPWGEPAGNTIY
>TRBV6-8|-
ASSSTSLETQY
>TRBV18|-
ASSPQGGPTGELF
>TRBV28|few
ASSAPLTNEQF
>TRBV5-1|-
ASSTGQSMVYEQY
>TRBV14|-
ASSPGVGVSGANVLT
>TRBV30|-
AWSSGTGNEKLF
>TRBV9|medium-sized
ASSEPKMNTEAF
>TRBV28|few
ASSPSSGEIQETQY
>TRBV5-1|-
ASSLGGSDTEAF
>TRBV7-5|-
ASSYGTRNEKLF
>TRBV9|-
ASSGFGAIETQY
>TRBV11-3|medium-sized
ASSLGGHLSNTGELF
>TRBV19|once
ASSSGQGVGINEQF
>TRBV29-1|-
SVEYRTGVRNEQF
>TRBV6-8|few
ASSTTVSNQPQH
>TRBV11-3|-
ASSWDSVGFDADTQY
>TRBV25-1|-
ASSETGGPSYEQY
>TRBV9|few
ASSVGGTDTGELF
>TRBV19|-
ASSLSSRETQY
>TRBV10-3|few
ASGKAGLYEQY
>TRBV9|few
ASGETNYGYT
>TRBV30|-
AWRGVNGYT
>TRBV7-6|few
ASSLAGSYNEQF
>TRBV9|-
ASSVGAARDEKLF
>TRBV6-8|medium-sized
ASRSGQMNTEAF
>TRBV5-1|-
ASSPRTSGYTDTQY
>TRBV6-8|-
ASSANPANTGELF
>TRBV30|-
AWSEGTSGYNEQF
>TRBV11-3|medium-sized
ASSLGQRGDGYT
>TRBV30|-
AWSGPWTGGQETQY
>TRBV19|-
ASSSDSLNQPQH
>TRBV19|-
ASSTYLSVPRGNEQF
>TRBV4-1|medium-sized
ASSQAGGGGEQF
>TRBV5-5|few
ASSRLAGAGNEQF
>TRBV11-3|few
ASSPTSNPYNEQF
>TRBV11-3|medium-sized
ASSQQMGTGNSPLH